This TCR beta chain was sequenced in a study of blood T cell repertoires in COVID-19. On the study more broadly: Some COVID-19 samples were acute and others convalescent; all came from the United States, Italy and Spain. Sample material is recorded as cDNA or gDNA derived from T cells, B-cell-depleted T cells, or PBMCs.

The CDR3 runs 14 residues. Trimming took 5 bases from V and 4 from J, leaving 12 bases between them. Germline CDR1 LNHDA, CDR2 SQIVND (reference sequence). This clone was detected only once. TCRdb's table, derived via immunoSEQ multiplex PCR, lists solely in-frame clones and lacks some. Among hundreds of thousands of clones listed, roughly 90% were seen once. The clonotype comes from a woman aged 25 to 39 who had recovered from COVID-19. The material sequenced was PBMCs or T cells enriched from blood (not recorded which). The genes are TRBV19 and TRBJ1-3, with D unresolved. CDR3 region: CASSPGPSGNTIYF. In nucleotides, the CDR3 is TGTGCCAGTAGTCCTGGGCCTTCGGGAAACACCATATATTTT.